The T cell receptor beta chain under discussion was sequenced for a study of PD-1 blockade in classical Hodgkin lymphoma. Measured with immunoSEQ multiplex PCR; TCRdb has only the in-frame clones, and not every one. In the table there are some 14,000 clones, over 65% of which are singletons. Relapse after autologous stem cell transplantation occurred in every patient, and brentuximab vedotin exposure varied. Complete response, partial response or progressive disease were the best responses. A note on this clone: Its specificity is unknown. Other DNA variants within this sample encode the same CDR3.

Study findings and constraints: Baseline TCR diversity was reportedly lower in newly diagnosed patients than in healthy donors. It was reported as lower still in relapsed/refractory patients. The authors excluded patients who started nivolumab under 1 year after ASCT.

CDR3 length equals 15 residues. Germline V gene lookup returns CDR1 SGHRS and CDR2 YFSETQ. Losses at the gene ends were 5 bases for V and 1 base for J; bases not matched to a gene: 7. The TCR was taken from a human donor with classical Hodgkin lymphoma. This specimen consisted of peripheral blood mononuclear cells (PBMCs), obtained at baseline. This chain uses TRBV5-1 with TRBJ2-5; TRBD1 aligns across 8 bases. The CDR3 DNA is TGCGCCAGCAGTGTCGTGACAGGGGTCCAAGAGACCCAGTACTTC. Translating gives CASSVVTGVQETQYF.